This T cell receptor beta chain was observed in a study of EBV T-cell therapy then PD-1 blockade in nasopharyngeal carcinoma. Germline CDR1 KGHDR, CDR2 SFDVKD. V was clipped by 3 bases and J by 2 bases, with 7 bases between them. The CDR3 contains 14 residues. On this clone itself: What it binds is not known.

TCRdb's copy holds only in-frame clones and misses some; the assay was immunoSEQ multiplex PCR. Among 15,000 to 20,000 clones listed, roughly 88% were seen once. Treatment indicated: AdE1-LMPpoly-expanded autologous EBV-specific T-cell therapy followed by anti-PD-1 nivolumab. The chain has TRBV24-1 and TRBJ1-5; no reliable D call. The sample was CD8+ T cells from blood, taken at day 0 from a patient whose treatment included autologous EBV-specific T cells and nivolumab. The clonotype originates from a man aged 35 to 55 with nasopharyngeal carcinoma. Here the CDR3 reads CATSDMRGNQPQHF. CDR3 bases: TGTGCCACCAGTGATATGAGGGGCAATCAGCCCCAGCATTTT.